These T cell receptor beta chains were read from a single sample in a study of shared clonotypes between healthy human individuals. Measured with immunoSEQ multiplex PCR; TCRdb has only the in-frame clones, and not every one. The data show roughly 2,000,000 clones, approximately 92% seen once. Input material: naive CD8+ T cells from PBMCs. The receptors here all came from a young man in good health. Some clones in this sample may be carry-over from other donors' samples. The CDR3 runs from the conserved cysteine through the conserved F or W. D genes are given only for firm matches. Expanded clones are given a class, and other clones once, few, many or no size at all.

CDR3 DNA	CDR3 protein	clone size	D gene	J gene	V gene
TGCGCCAGCAGCTTGGACAGGGCGTTCTATGGCTACACCTTC	CASSLDRAFYGYTF	.	.	TRBJ1-2	TRBV5-1
TGTGCCAGCAGTGAGGGGACTGGGGCCAACGTCCTGACTTTC	CASSEGTGANVLTF	.	.	TRBJ2-6	TRBV6-5
TGTGCCAGCAGCTTAGTCGGAACCCAAGAGACCCAGTACTTC	CASSLVGTQETQYF	.	.	TRBJ2-5	TRBV11-2
TGTGCCAGCAGCGTATGGGCGGGACCTGGAAACACCATATATTTT	CASSVWAGPGNTIYF	once	.	TRBJ1-3	TRBV9
TGTGCCAGCAGCCTACGGGACGCAAACAGGCGGCAGTTCTTC	CASSLRDANRRQFF	.	.	TRBJ2-1	TRBV7-9
TGTGCCAGTAGTCTAAAAGCGGGAGGGGAGCAGTTCTTC	CASSLKAGGEQFF	.	TRBD2	TRBJ2-1	TRBV19
TGCGCCAGCAGCCAAGATGGGACAGGGTTCGGTGGCTACACCTTC	CASSQDGTGFGGYTF	.	TRBD1	TRBJ1-2	TRBV4-1
TGTGCCAGCAGCCCCATTTCGGGCAGCCCGAACACTGAAGCTTTCTTT	CASSPISGSPNTEAFF	.	.	TRBJ1-1	TRBV5-6
TGTGCCAGCAGCTTAGCCCGAGACCGGACTGAAGCTTTCTTT	CASSLARDRTEAFF	.	.	TRBJ1-1	TRBV11-2
TGTGCCAGCAGCTTACTCCCATATGGGGGCCCAGGGTCGCCGCAGTACTTC	CASSLLPYGGPGSPQYF	.	.	TRBJ2-7	TRBV7-8
TGTGCCTGGAGCTACCTCTACGAGCAGTACTTC	CAWSYLYEQYF	.	.	TRBJ2-7	TRBV30
TGCGCCAGCAGCCAAGATATTGCGGGGTCCAGGAGGACCCAGTACTTC	CASSQDIAGSRRTQYF	.	.	TRBJ2-5	TRBV4-1
TGTGCCAGCAGCTTGTTGAGACGGTCCTACGAGCAGTACTTC	CASSLLRRSYEQYF	.	.	TRBJ2-7	TRBV11-2
TGTGCCAGCAGCTTAGGGCTAGCGGGAGGTAGCTACAATGAGCAGTTCTTC	CASSLGLAGGSYNEQFF	.	TRBD2	TRBJ2-1	TRBV7-8
TGTGCCAGCAGCTTAGGTGGAGGGATCATTCAGTACTTC	CASSLGGGIIQYF	.	.	TRBJ2-4	TRBV7-9
TGTGCCAGCAGTCATCGGGGGACAGGATCATACAATGAGCAGTTCTTC	CASSHRGTGSYNEQFF	.	TRBD1	TRBJ2-1	TRBV9
TGTGCCAGCAGTTTTCACAGGGGGAACACTGAAGCTTTCTTT	CASSFHRGNTEAFF	once	TRBD1	TRBJ1-1	TRBV27
TGCGCCAGCAGTCAATCGGGGGGAGGGTTGATATCCTACAATGAGCAGTTCTTC	CASSQSGGGLISYNEQFF	.	TRBD2	TRBJ2-1	TRBV23-1
TGTGCCAGCACTGACAGGGGGTCGGACGAGCAGTACTTC	CASTDRGSDEQYF	once	TRBD1	TRBJ2-7	TRBV27
TGTGCCAGCAGCGGATCCGGGACAGGGGGCGATGGCTACACCTTC	CASSGSGTGGDGYTF	.	TRBD1	TRBJ1-2	TRBV9
TGTGCCAGCAGTGAAGCGCTTCCCAGGGCCGACCCCCAAGAGACCCAGTACTTC	CASSEALPRADPQETQYF	.	.	TRBJ2-5	TRBV2
TGCGCCAGCAGCCAGGCGGCCGGGGGAGTGGCGGACGGGGAGCTGTTTTTT	CASSQAAGGVADGELFF	once	.	TRBJ2-2	TRBV4-1
TGTGCCAGCAGCCCCTCGTGGGGGGGGCTCTACAATGAGCAGTTCTTC	CASSPSWGGLYNEQFF	.	.	TRBJ2-1	TRBV27
TGTGCCAGCAGCTTGATGGGATCTGGGACTTTCTTT	CASSLMGSGTFF	few	.	TRBJ1-1	TRBV7-9
TGTGCCAGCAGCGTGACAGGGGGCGACTACGAGCAGTACTTC	CASSVTGGDYEQYF	.	TRBD1	TRBJ2-7	TRBV13
TGTGCCAGCAGCGCGGGGGGGTCCACCGCCTATGGCTACACCTTC	CASSAGGSTAYGYTF	.	.	TRBJ1-2	TRBV9
TGTGCCAGCAGCAAAGCAGGGAAAGTGAAGCTCCCCGGGCACAATGAGCAGTTCTTC	CASSKAGKVKLPGHNEQFF	.	.	TRBJ2-1	TRBV5-4
TGTGCCAGCAGTTACTCGACAGCGTATGAAGCTTTCTTT	CASSYSTAYEAFF	few	.	TRBJ1-1	TRBV6-6
TGCGCCAGCAGCGAGGCAGGGAACGAGCAGTACTTC	CASSEAGNEQYF	.	.	TRBJ2-7	TRBV4-1
TGCGCCAGCAGCCCGTCACGGTTCGAGCAGTTCTTC	CASSPSRFEQFF	.	.	TRBJ2-1	TRBV4-1
TGTGCCAGCAGTAGACTAGCGGGAGGTTACAATGAGCAGTTCTTC	CASSRLAGGYNEQFF	.	TRBD2	TRBJ2-1	TRBV28
TGTGCCACCAGCAGATGGGACAGTAACTCTCAAGAGACCCAGTACTTC	CATSRWDSNSQETQYF	.	TRBD1	TRBJ2-5	TRBV15
TGTGCCAGCAGCTTAAGGTTGCGGGGGTCAATCTCCTACAATGAGCAGTTCTTC	CASSLRLRGSISYNEQFF	once	TRBD2	TRBJ2-1	TRBV7-2
TGTGCCAGCTCGCTTGACAGGGTGAACACTGAAGCTTTCTTT	CASSLDRVNTEAFF	.	TRBD1	TRBJ1-1	TRBV18
TGTGCCTCCCTCCACAGCGGAACCGAGCAGTTCTTC	CASLHSGTEQFF	.	.	TRBJ2-1	TRBV30
TGTGCCAGCAGCTTTCATAACGGCTACGAGCAGTACTTC	CASSFHNGYEQYF	.	.	TRBJ2-7	TRBV11-2
TGTGCCAGCAGTTACTCGACGACGGACTTGAACACTGAAGCTTTCTTT	CASSYSTTDLNTEAFF	.	.	TRBJ1-1	TRBV6-5
TGTGCCAGCAGTGAATCGGGGGGCATGAACACTGAAGCTTTCTTT	CASSESGGMNTEAFF	.	.	TRBJ1-1	TRBV6-1
TGTGCCAGCAGTTTATCGGCAGGGTATGGCTACACCTTC	CASSLSAGYGYTF	.	.	TRBJ1-2	TRBV27
TGCAGCGTTTCAGGGGCACCCTACAATGAGCAGTTCTTC	CSVSGAPYNEQFF	.	.	TRBJ2-1	TRBV29-1
TGTGCCAGCACGGCTAGCGGACTTTACAATGAGCAGTTCTTC	CASTASGLYNEQFF	.	TRBD2	TRBJ2-1	TRBV2
TGTGCCAGTAGTATAGGACTCCTCTACGAGCAGTACTTC	CASSIGLLYEQYF	.	.	TRBJ2-7	TRBV19
TGTGCCAGCAGTTTTTCCAGCTCCTACGAGCAGTACTTC	CASSFSSSYEQYF	.	.	TRBJ2-7	TRBV27
TGTGCCAGTAGTATAGATCTATTGACGGAGACCTCCTACGAGCAGTACTTC	CASSIDLLTETSYEQYF	.	.	TRBJ2-7	TRBV19
TGTGCCAGCAGCTTGGTCACCTACGAGCAGTACTTC	CASSLVTYEQYF	.	.	TRBJ2-7	TRBV5-5
TGCGCCAGCAGCTTGGTAGGGAAGGGCTCCTACAATGAGCAGTTCTTC	CASSLVGKGSYNEQFF	.	.	TRBJ2-1	TRBV5-1
TGTGCCAGCAGTTTGGCACAGGGGTACGGAACGGGCACCGGGGAGCTGTTTTTT	CASSLAQGYGTGTGELFF	.	TRBD1	TRBJ2-2	TRBV28
TGCGCCAGCAGTCCAAACCTCTCGTACGAGCAGTACTTC	CASSPNLSYEQYF	once	.	TRBJ2-7	TRBV10-2
TGCAGCGTTGAACAGGGCGGTACGCAGTATTTT	CSVEQGGTQYF	.	.	TRBJ2-3	TRBV29-1
TGTGCCAGCAGTGACAAGACTTTTGCTAACTATGGCTACACCTTC	CASSDKTFANYGYTF	.	.	TRBJ1-2	TRBV27
TGCGCCAGCAGCCAAATTGGGAGCACTGAAGCTTTCTTT	CASSQIGSTEAFF	few	.	TRBJ1-1	TRBV4-1
TGTGCCAGCAGCGCGGGGGGCAGCTTCAATCAGCCCCAGCATTTT	CASSAGGSFNQPQHF	.	.	TRBJ1-5	TRBV9
TGTGCCAGCAGCGCGGCTGAGCGGGAGGTCGCAGATACGCAGTATTTT	CASSAAEREVADTQYF	.	TRBD2	TRBJ2-3	TRBV5-6
TGTGCCAGCAGCTGGGGAGCGGGAGGCGCAGATACGCAGTATTTT	CASSWGAGGADTQYF	.	TRBD2	TRBJ2-3	TRBV5-6
TGTGCCAGTAGTATAGCGGCGCCGCGTGGGCCCCAGCATTTT	CASSIAAPRGPQHF	few	.	TRBJ1-5	TRBV19